The entry that follows covers one TCR beta chain sequence. This record comes from a study of technical replicates of blood from four donors. The CDR3 totals 16 residues. Here immunoSEQ multiplex PCR was the method, and the copy in TCRdb shows in-frame clones only, minus some. The sample has about 70,000 clones, over 85% seen once. Material for sequencing was T cells isolated from PBMCs. The chain carries TRBV21-1 and TRBJ2-1; the D segment call TRBD2 is taken from the table without a DNA check. TRBV21-1 is termed a pseudogene. The origin of this receptor is a human donor in good health. The CDR3 DNA follows: TGTGCCAGCAGCAAGGTGCTAGGGAGCTCCTACAATGAGCAGTTCTTC. Amino acid sequence: CASSKVLGSSYNEQFF.